This is a list of T cell receptor beta chains from one sample in a study of blood T cell repertoires in COVID-19. Method: immunoSEQ multiplex PCR; TCRdb's copy keeps in-frame clones and lacks some. Of approximately 220,000 clones in the sample, roughly 82% were seen once. Sequencing used peripheral blood. Source of these receptors: a woman in her 70s with acute or convalescent COVID-19. CDR3s include the opening cysteine and the closing phenylalanine or tryptophan. Fields, in order: clone size, CDR3 length, D gene, V gene, J gene, CDR3 DNA, CDR3 protein. The D gene is left open where the match is weak. Clone sizes are given selectively: once, few, many, or a class where the clone is expanded.

once,13,-,TRBV5-6,TRBJ1-2,TGTGCCAGCAGCGAGCAGGGGAACTATGGCTACACCTTC,CASSEQGNYGYTF
-,13,-,TRBV29-1,TRBJ2-2,TGCAGCTCAGGGGAGGGGGGCACCGGGGAGCTGTTTTTT,CSSGEGGTGELFF
-,13,TRBD1,TRBV19,TRBJ1-2,TGTGCCAGTAGTCCTACAGGGGCTGGCGGCTACACCTTC,CASSPTGAGGYTF
-,12,-,TRBV11-3,TRBJ1-1,TGTGCCAGCAGCTTGGGGAGTGGGGAAGCTTTCTTT,CASSLGSGEAFF
-,18,-,TRBV3-1/TRBV3-2,TRBJ1-1,TGTGCCAGCAGCCAAGATATCGAACCTAGTTTCATGAACACTGAAGCTTTCTTT,CASSQDIEPSFMNTEAFF
-,14,-,TRBV3-1/TRBV3-2,TRBJ1-4,TGTGCCAGCAGCCTAGGGGTATCGGATGAAAAACTGTTTTTT,CASSLGVSDEKLFF
-,15,TRBD2,TRBV6-2/TRBV6-3,TRBJ2-1,TGTGCCAGCAGTTACGCACTAGCGGGTGTGAATGAGCAGTTCTTC,CASSYALAGVNEQFF
-,13,-,TRBV24-1,TRBJ2-2,TGTGCCACCAGGCAGGGTGAGGTCGGGGAGCTGTTTTTT,CATRQGEVGELFF
-,18,TRBD1,TRBV27,TRBJ2-2,TGTGCCAGCAGTTTTTGGGACAGGGGGAAGGTTGGCACCGGGGAGCTGTTTTTT,CASSFWDRGKVGTGELFF
-,15,TRBD2,TRBV11-2,TRBJ2-2,TGTGCCAGCAGCCAAACTAGCGGGGGGCCGGGGGAGCTGTTTTTT,CASSQTSGGPGELFF
-,18,-,TRBV7-2,TRBJ1-2,TGTGCCAGCAGCTTAGCGAGGGGGGGCGCTGGGTATGGTTATGGCTACACCTTC,CASSLARGGAGYGYGYTF
-,15,-,TRBV28,TRBJ1-6,TGTGCCAGCAGGGAACAGGGCTTCTATAATTCACCCCTCCACTTT,CASREQGFYNSPLHF
-,15,-,TRBV5-5,TRBJ1-2,TGTGCCAGCAGCTTGTTAAGCCCCTCCTCGGGGGGCTACACCTTC,CASSLLSPSSGGYTF
-,16,TRBD2,TRBV5-1,TRBJ2-3,TGCGCCAGCAGCTTGATGGCGGGGGGTCGATCAGATACGCAGTATTTT,CASSLMAGGRSDTQYF
-,12,-,TRBV29-1,TRBJ1-2,TGCAGCATATTTACAGGGAACTATGGCTACACCTTC,CSIFTGNYGYTF
-,15,TRBD1,TRBV18,TRBJ1-1,TGTGCCAGCTCACCTGTAAACAGGGGTAACACTGAAGCTTTCTTT,CASSPVNRGNTEAFF
-,15,TRBD1,TRBV4-3,TRBJ1-2,TGCGCCAGCAGCCCAGGACAGGGTTTAGACTATGGCTACACCTTC,CASSPGQGLDYGYTF
-,15,-,TRBV12-1,TRBJ1-2,TGTGCCAGCAGCTTGAGGTGGGTCACCTCCCGGGGCTACACCTTC,CASSLRWVTSRGYTF
-,13,-,TRBV30,TRBJ1-5,TGTGCCTGGAGTGCAGGTAGCAATCAGCCCCAGCATTTT,CAWSAGSNQPQHF
-,17,-,TRBV4-1,TRBJ1-1,TGCGCCAGCAACCATAACTACCAACAGGGTAGTGTCACTGAAGCTTTCTTT,CASNHNYQQGSVTEAFF
-,15,TRBD1,TRBV6-5,TRBJ1-2,TGTGCCAGCAGTTACTCGACGGGACAGCCTTATGGCTACACCTTC,CASSYSTGQPYGYTF
-,14,-,TRBV7-2,TRBJ1-6,TGTGCCAGCAGCTTCCCCGTCTTTTCCTCACCCCTCCACTTT,CASSFPVFSSPLHF
once,15,-,TRBV6-6,TRBJ2-7,TGTGCCAGCAGTTATCTCGCCCAGGGATCAACCGAGCAGTACTTC,CASSYLAQGSTEQYF
-,15,-,TRBV7-8,TRBJ1-4,TGTGCCAGCAGGTTACGGGGTGACCGGGATGAAAAACTGTTTTTT,CASRLRGDRDEKLFF
-,16,-,TRBV5-4,TRBJ2-3,TGTGCCAGCAAAGATCCCAGGACAGCTAGCACAGATACGCAGTATTTT,CASKDPRTASTDTQYF
-,15,TRBD1,TRBV10-3,TRBJ1-2,TGTGCCATCAGTGATTGGGACAGAACTAACTATGGCTACACCTTC,CAISDWDRTNYGYTF
-,14,-,TRBV18,TRBJ1-1,TGTGCCAGCTCACCAGAACAGGGGAACACTGAAGCTTTCTTT,CASSPEQGNTEAFF
-,14,TRBD1,TRBV19,TRBJ1-2,TGTGCCAGTAGTATAGTGGCAGGGGGCTATGGCTACACCTTC,CASSIVAGGYGYTF
-,14,-,TRBV29-1,TRBJ1-3,TGCAGCGTTTCTCACGGAGTATCTGGAAACACCATATATTTT,CSVSHGVSGNTIYF
few,15,TRBD2,TRBV7-9,TRBJ2-2,TGTGCCAGCAGCCCTAGCGGGGCCGGTTCCGGGGAGCTGTTTTTT,CASSPSGAGSGELFF
many,14,TRBD1,TRBV4-1,TRBJ1-1,TGCGCCAGCAGCCAAGGACAGGGGACCCCTGAAGCTTTCTTT,CASSQGQGTPEAFF
-,15,-,TRBV9,TRBJ2-1,TGTGCCAGCAGCGTCACAGTTAGGGGATATGATGAGCAGTTCTTC,CASSVTVRGYDEQFF
few,14,TRBD1,TRBV29-1,TRBJ1-1,TGCAGCTCAAGGACAGGGGGCGAGTTTACTGAAGCTTTCTTT,CSSRTGGEFTEAFF
-,14,TRBD1,TRBV11-2,TRBJ2-7,TGTGCCAGCAGCTCGGGACAGGAAGTTTACGAGCAGTACTTC,CASSSGQEVYEQYF
-,13,-,TRBV11-3,TRBJ2-5,TGTGCCAGCAAAGAAACCCCAGGAGAGACCCAGTACTTC,CASKETPGETQYF
-,13,-,TRBV28,TRBJ1-2,TGTGCCAGCAGCCATGCCGGTTCCGATGGCTACACCTTC,CASSHAGSDGYTF
few,15,-,TRBV7-2,TRBJ2-1,TGTGCCAGCAGCCTAGGGGCAGGGGATAGCAATGAGCAGTTCTTC,CASSLGAGDSNEQFF
-,13,-,TRBV6-5,TRBJ1-4,TGTGCCAGCAGTCTAGCCTTAGCGGGAAAACTGTTTTTT,CASSLALAGKLFF
-,15,TRBD1,TRBV6-4,TRBJ1-6,TGTGCCAGCAGTGACGGTGACAGGGTCGGGTCACCCCTCCACTTT,CASSDGDRVGSPLHF
-,16,TRBD2,TRBV9,TRBJ2-7,TGTGCCAGCGGGACTAGCGGGGGACCGAACCTCTACGAGCAGTACTTC,CASGTSGGPNLYEQYF
few,15,TRBD1,TRBV5-8,TRBJ1-6,TGTGCCAGCAGCTTGGAACAGGGGGGTAATTCACCCCTCCACTTT,CASSLEQGGNSPLHF
-,13,-,TRBV9,TRBJ2-1,TGTGCCAGCAGCGTAGACACAGGGATTGAGCAGTTCTTC,CASSVDTGIEQFF
-,18,TRBD1,TRBV19,TRBJ1-1,TGTGCCAGTAGTACCGACCGGGACAGGGGGCTCAGAAACACTGAAGCTTTCTTT,CASSTDRDRGLRNTEAFF
once,16,-,TRBV7-6,TRBJ2-2,TGTGCCAGCAGCTTAGTACCTGGGGGCAACACCGGGGAGCTGTTTTTT,CASSLVPGGNTGELFF
-,13,TRBD1,TRBV11-2,TRBJ2-7,TGTGCCAGCAGCGTCGACAGGGATTACGAGCAGTACTTC,CASSVDRDYEQYF
few,15,TRBD2,TRBV7-2,TRBJ2-3,TGTGCCAGCAGCCTTCTAGCGGGGCTCACAGATACGCAGTATTTT,CASSLLAGLTDTQYF
-,15,TRBD1,TRBV6-5,TRBJ1-1,TGTGCCAGCAGTTACGACAGGGGGCTGAACACTGAAGCTTTCTTT,CASSYDRGLNTEAFF
-,16,-,TRBV4-3,TRBJ2-6,TGCGCCAGCAGCCAAGAATTCCGGGTCGGGGCCAACGTCCTGACTTTC,CASSQEFRVGANVLTF
-,16,-,TRBV3-1/TRBV3-2,TRBJ1-2,TGTGCCAGCAGCCAAGCAGTCACAGGGAGAAACTATGGCTACACCTTC,CASSQAVTGRNYGYTF
-,15,TRBD1,TRBV5-1,TRBJ2-3,TGCGCCAGCAGGTCAGGGGGCGCGGTAACAGATACGCAGTATTTT,CASRSGGAVTDTQYF
once,16,-,TRBV7-8,TRBJ2-1,TGTGCCAGCAGCTTTTCGGCGGGACTTTCCTACAATGAGCAGTTCTTC,CASSFSAGLSYNEQFF
-,12,TRBD1,TRBV29-1,TRBJ1-2,TGCAGCGTTGTACAGGGGATTTATGGCTACACCTTC,CSVVQGIYGYTF
-,16,TRBD1,TRBV14,TRBJ2-2,TGTGCCAGCAGCCCAGCACGGACAGGGGGCCCCGGGGAGCTGTTTTTT,CASSPARTGGPGELFF
-,14,TRBD1,TRBV7-2,TRBJ2-7,TGTGCCAGCAGCTCGGACAGGGCGCCTTACGAGCAGTACTTC,CASSSDRAPYEQYF
-,17,TRBD1,TRBV18,TRBJ1-1,TGTGCCAGCTCACCACCGGTGGGACAGGGGAGTGGCACTGAAGCTTTCTTT,CASSPPVGQGSGTEAFF
-,13,-,TRBV6-5,TRBJ1-2,TGTGCCAGCAGTTCCATAGGAGCCCTGGGCTACACCTTC,CASSSIGALGYTF
-,16,TRBD1,TRBV6-2/TRBV6-3,TRBJ1-2,TGTGCCAGCAGTTACCAGGACAGGGGTTGGAGCTATGGCTACACCTTC,CASSYQDRGWSYGYTF
-,15,TRBD1,TRBV4-3,TRBJ2-1,TGCGCCAGCAGCCGCCGGGACAGGGTTGTCGATGAGCAGTTCTTC,CASSRRDRVVDEQFF
-,16,-,TRBV7-9,TRBJ2-1,TGTGCCAGCAGCGCTCAGGGTGGATCCCTGTACAATGAGCAGTTCTTC,CASSAQGGSLYNEQFF